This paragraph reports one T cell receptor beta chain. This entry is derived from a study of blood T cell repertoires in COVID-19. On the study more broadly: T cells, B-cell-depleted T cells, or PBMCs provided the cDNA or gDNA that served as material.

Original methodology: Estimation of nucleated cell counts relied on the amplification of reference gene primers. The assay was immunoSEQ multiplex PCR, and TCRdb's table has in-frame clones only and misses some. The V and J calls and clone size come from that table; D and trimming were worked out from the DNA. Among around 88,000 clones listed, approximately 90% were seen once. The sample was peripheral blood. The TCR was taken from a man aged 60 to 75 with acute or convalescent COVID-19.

DNA for the CDR3: TGTGCCAGCAGCTTAGGTGCAGGGGGTTACGAGCAGTACTTC. Its translation: CASSLGAGGYEQYF. This chain uses TRBV11-2 with TRBJ2-7; the match to TRBD1 covers 7 bases. The germline CDR1 and CDR2 sequences are SGHAT and FQNNGV. J was trimmed by 4 bases and V by 1 base; bases with no gene match: 4. The CDR3 is 14 amino acids.